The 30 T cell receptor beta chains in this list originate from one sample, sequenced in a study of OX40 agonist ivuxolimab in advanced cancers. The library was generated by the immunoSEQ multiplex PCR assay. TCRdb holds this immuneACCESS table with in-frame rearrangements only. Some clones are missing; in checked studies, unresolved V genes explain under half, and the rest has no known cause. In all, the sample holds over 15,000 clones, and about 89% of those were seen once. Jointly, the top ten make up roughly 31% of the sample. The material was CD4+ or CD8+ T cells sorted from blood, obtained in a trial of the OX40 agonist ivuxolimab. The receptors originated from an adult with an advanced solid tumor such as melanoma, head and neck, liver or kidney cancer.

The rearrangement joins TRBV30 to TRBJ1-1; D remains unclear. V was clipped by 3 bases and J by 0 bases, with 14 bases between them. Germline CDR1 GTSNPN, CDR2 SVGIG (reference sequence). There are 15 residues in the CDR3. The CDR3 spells CAWRREGGVNTEAFF. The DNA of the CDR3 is TGTGCCTGGAGACGGGAGGGCGGGGTGAACACTGAAGCTTTCTTT.

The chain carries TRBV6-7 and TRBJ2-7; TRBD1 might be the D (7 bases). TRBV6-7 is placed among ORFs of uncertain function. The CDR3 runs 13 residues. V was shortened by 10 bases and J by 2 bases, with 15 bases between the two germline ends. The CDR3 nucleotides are TGTGCCATAGCGGACAGGAGAACCTACGAGCAGTACTTC. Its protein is CAIADRRTYEQYF.

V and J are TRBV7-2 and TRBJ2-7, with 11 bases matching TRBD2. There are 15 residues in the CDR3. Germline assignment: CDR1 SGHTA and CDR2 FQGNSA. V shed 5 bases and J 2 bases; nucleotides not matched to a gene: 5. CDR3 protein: CASSPGLADTYEQYF. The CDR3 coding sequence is TGTGCCAGCAGCCCGGGACTAGCGGATACCTACGAGCAGTACTTC.

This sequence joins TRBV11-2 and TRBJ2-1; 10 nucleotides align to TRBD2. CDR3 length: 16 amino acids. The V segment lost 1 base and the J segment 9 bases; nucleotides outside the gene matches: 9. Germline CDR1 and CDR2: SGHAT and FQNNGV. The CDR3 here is CASSLGGASGSIEQFF. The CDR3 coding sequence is TGTGCCAGCAGCTTAGGTGGGGCTAGCGGGAGTATTGAGCAGTTCTTC.

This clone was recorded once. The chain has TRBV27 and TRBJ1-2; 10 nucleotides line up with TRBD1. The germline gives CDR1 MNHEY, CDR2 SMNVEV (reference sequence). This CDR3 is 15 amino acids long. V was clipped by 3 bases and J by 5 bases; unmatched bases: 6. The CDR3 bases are TGTGCCAGCAGTTTCTCGGGACAGGGGCAGTATGGCTACACCTTC. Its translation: CASSFSGQGQYGYTF.

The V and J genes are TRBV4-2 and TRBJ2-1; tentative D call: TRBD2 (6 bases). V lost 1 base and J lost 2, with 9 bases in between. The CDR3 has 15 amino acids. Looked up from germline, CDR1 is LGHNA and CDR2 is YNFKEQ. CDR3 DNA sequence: TGTGCCAGCAGCCAAGCGGGGGACGCCTACAATGAGCAGTTCTTC. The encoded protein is CASSQAGDAYNEQFF.

Here the CDR3 DNA reads TGTGCCAGCAGCTCTGGGACTAGCACCCTCAATGAGCAGTTCTTC. This translates into CASSSGTSTLNEQFF. This chain uses TRBV27 with TRBJ2-1, with 9 bases identical to TRBD2. V was clipped by 6 bases and J by 6 bases; unmatched bases: 9. This CDR3 contains 15 residues. Per germline, CDR1 MNHEY and CDR2 SMNVEV (reference sequence).

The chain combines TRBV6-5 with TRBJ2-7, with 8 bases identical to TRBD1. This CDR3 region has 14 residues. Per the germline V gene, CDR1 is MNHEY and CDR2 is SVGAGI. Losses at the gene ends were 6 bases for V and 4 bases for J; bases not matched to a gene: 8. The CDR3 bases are TGTGCCAGCAGCCTACAGGGGGATCCTTACGAGCAGTACTTC. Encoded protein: CASSLQGDPYEQYF.

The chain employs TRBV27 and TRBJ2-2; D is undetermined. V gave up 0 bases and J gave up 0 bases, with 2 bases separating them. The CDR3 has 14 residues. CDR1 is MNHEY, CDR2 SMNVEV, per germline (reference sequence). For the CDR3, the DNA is TGTGCCAGCAGTTTATCCGCGAACACCGGGGAGCTGTTTTTT. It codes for CASSLSANTGELFF.

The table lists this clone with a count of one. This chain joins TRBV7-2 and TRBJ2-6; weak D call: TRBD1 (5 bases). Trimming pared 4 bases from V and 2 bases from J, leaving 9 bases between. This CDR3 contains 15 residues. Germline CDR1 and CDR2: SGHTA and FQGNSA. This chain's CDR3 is CASSSWGAGANVLTF. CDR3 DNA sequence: TGTGCCAGCAGCTCCTGGGGCGCTGGGGCCAACGTCCTGACTTTC. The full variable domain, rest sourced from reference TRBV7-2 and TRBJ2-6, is GAGVSQSPSNKVTEKGKDVELRCDPISGHTALYWYRQSLGQGLEFLIYFQGNSAPDKSGLPSDRFSAERTGGSVSTLTIQRTQQEDSAVYLCASSSWGAGANVLTFGAGSRLTVL.

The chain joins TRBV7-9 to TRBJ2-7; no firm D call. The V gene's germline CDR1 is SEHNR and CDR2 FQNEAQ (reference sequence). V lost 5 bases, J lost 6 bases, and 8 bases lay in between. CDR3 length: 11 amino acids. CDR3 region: CASSISREQYF. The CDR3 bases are TGTGCCAGCAGCATTAGCCGCGAGCAGTACTTC.

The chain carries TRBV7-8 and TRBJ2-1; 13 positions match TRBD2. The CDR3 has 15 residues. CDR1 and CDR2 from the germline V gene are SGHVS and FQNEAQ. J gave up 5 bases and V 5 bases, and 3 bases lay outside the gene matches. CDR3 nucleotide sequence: TGTGCCAGCAGCAGAGGACTAGCGGGAGACAATGAGCAGTTCTTC. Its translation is CASSRGLAGDNEQFF. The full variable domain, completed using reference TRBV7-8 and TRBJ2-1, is GAGVSQSPRYKVAKRGQDVALRCDPISGHVSLFWYQQALGQGPEFLTYFQNEAQLDKSGLPSDRFFAERPEGSVSTLKIQRTQQEDSAVYLCASSRGLAGDNEQFFGPGTRLTVL.

The CDR3 DNA reads TGTGCCAGCAGCTCCACGAACACCTACGAGCAGTACTTC. Protein: CASSSTNTYEQYF. This chain links TRBV7-2 with TRBJ2-7, with no clear D. Germline V lookup: CDR1 SGHTA, CDR2 FQGNSA. Trimming took 4 bases from V and 2 from J, leaving 9 bases between them. The CDR3 is 13 amino acids.

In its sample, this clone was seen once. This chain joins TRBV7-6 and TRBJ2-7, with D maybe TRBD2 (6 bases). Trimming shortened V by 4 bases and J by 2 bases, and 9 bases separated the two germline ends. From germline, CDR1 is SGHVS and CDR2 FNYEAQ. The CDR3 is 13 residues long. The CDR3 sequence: CASSYSGTYEQYF. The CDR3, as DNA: TGTGCCAGCAGCTATAGCGGAACCTACGAGCAGTACTTC.

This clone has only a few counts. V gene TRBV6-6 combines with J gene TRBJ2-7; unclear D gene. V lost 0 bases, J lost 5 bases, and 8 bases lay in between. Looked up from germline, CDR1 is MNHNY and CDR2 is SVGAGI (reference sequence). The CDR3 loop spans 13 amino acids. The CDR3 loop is CASSYSVLDEQYF. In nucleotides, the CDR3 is TGTGCCAGCAGTTACTCCGTACTCGACGAGCAGTACTTC.

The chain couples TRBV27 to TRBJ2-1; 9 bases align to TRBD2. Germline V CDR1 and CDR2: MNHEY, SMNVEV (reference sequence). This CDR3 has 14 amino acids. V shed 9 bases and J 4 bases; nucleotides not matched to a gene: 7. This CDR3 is CASSALAGYNEQFF. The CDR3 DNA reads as TGTGCCAGTAGTGCGCTAGCGGGATACAATGAGCAGTTCTTC.

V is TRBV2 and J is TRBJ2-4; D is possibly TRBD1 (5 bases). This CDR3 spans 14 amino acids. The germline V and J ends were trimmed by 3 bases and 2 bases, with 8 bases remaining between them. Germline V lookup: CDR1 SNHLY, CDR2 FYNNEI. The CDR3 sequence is CASSDLDTKNIQYF. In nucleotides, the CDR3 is TGTGCCAGCAGTGATTTGGACACCAAAAACATTCAGTACTTC.

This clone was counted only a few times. CDR3 region: CASSQGQRGIPNTGELFF. CDR3 DNA: TGTGCCAGCAGCCAAGGTCAGCGGGGGATTCCGAACACCGGGGAGCTGTTTTTT. This chain uses TRBV4-2 with TRBJ2-2; 8 positions match TRBD2. There are 18 residues in the CDR3. Germline loops: CDR1 LGHNA, CDR2 YNFKEQ. V dropped 1 base and J dropped 0; count of bases not matched to a gene: 7.

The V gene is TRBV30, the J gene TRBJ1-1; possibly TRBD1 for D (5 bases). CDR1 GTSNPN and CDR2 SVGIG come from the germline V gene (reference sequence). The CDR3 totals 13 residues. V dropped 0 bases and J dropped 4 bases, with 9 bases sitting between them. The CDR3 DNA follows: TGTGCCTGGAGTGTAGCAGGGAGCACTGAAGCTTTCTTT. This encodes CAWSVAGSTEAFF.

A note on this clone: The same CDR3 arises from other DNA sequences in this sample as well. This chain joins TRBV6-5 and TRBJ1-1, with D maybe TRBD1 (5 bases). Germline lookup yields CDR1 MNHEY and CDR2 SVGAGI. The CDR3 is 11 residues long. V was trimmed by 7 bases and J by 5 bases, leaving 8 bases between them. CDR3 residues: CASKKGTEAFF. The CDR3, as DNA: TGTGCCAGCAAAAAGGGGACTGAAGCTTTCTTT.

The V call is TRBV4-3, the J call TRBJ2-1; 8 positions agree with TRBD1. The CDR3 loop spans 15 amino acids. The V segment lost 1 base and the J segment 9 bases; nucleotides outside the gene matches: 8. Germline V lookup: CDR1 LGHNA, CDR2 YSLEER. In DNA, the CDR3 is TGCGCCAGCAGCCAAGTCCACAGGGGGATCATTGAGCAGTTCTTC. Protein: CASSQVHRGIIEQFF.

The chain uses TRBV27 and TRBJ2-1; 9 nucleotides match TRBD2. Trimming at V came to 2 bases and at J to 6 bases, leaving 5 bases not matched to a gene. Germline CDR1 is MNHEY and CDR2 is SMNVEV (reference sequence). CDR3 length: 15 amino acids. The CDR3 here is CASSLEGLASNEQFF. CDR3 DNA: TGTGCCAGCAGTTTAGAGGGACTAGCAAGCAATGAGCAGTTCTTC.

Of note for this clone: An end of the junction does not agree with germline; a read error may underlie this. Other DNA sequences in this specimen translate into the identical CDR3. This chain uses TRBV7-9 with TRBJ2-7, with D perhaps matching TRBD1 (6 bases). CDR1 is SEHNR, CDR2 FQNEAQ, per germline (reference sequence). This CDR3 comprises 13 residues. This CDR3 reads CASSGTKGYEQYF. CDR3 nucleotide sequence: TGTGCCAGTTCCGGGACAAAAGGTTACGAACAGTACTTC.

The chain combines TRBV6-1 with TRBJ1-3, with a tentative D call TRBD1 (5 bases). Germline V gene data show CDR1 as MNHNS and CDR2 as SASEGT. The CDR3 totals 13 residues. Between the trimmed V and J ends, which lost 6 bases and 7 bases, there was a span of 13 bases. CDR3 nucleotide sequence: TGTGCCAGCAGGACGGGGGTCCGTAACACCATATATTTT. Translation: CASRTGVRNTIYF.

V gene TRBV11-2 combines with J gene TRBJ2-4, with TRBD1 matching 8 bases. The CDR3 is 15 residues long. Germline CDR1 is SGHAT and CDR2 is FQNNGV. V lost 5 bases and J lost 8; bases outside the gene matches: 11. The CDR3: CASSDPSGTGDIQYF. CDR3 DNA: TGTGCCAGCAGCGATCCCTCCGGGACAGGCGACATTCAGTACTTC.

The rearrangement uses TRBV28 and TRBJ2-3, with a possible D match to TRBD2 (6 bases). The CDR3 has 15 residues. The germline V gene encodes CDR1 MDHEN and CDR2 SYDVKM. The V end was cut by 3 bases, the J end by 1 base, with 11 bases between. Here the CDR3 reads CASSLDYEGTDTQYF. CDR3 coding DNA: TGTGCCAGCAGTTTGGACTACGAGGGCACAGATACGCAGTATTTT. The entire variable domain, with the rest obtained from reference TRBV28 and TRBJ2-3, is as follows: DVKVTQSSRYLVKRTGEKVFLECVQDMDHENMFWYRQDPGLGLRLIYFSYDVKMKEKGDIPEGYSVSREKKERFSLILESASTNQTSMYLCASSLDYEGTDTQYFGPGTRLTVL.

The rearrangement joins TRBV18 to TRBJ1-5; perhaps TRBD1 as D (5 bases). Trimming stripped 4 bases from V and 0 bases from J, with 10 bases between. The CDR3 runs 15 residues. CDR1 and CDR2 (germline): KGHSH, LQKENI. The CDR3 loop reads CASSRTRYSNQPQHF. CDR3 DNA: TGTGCCAGCTCACGGACACGCTATAGCAATCAGCCCCAGCATTTT.

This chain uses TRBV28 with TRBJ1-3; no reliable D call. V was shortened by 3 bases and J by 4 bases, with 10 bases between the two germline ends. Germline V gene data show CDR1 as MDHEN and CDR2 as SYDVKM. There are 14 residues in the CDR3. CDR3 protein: CASSLVPKGNTIYF. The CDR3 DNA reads TGTGCCAGCAGTTTGGTCCCGAAGGGAAACACCATATATTTT. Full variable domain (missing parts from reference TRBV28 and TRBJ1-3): DVKVTQSSRYLVKRTGEKVFLECVQDMDHENMFWYRQDPGLGLRLIYFSYDVKMKEKGDIPEGYSVSREKKERFSLILESASTNQTSMYLCASSLVPKGNTIYFGEGSWLTVV.

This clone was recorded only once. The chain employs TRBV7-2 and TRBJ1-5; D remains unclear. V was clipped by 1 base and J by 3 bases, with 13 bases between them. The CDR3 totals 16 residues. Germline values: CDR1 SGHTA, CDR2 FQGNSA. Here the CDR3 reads CASSLVSSSYNQPQHF. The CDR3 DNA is TGTGCCAGCAGCTTAGTCTCCAGTAGTTACAATCAGCCCCAGCATTTT.

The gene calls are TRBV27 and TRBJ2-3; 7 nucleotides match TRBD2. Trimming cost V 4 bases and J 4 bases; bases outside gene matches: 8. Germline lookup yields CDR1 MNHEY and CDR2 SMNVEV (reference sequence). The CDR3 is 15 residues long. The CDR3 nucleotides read TGTGCCAGCAGTTCCGGACTAGTTGGCTCAGATACGCAGTATTTT. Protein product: CASSSGLVGSDTQYF.